The 5 T cell receptor beta chains below were found in one sample sequenced in a study of cytomegalovirus exposure and HLA in healthy donors. PCR was performed using 60 Vbeta and 13 Jbeta primers. Only in-frame clones appear in the TCRdb table, and some are missing; sequencing was by immunoSEQ multiplex PCR. The data show roughly 160,000 clones, just under 80% seen once. The sequenced sample consisted of PBMCs. The receptor set was obtained from a woman aged 45 to 65 in good health and CMV-seropositive.

The gene calls are TRBV19 and TRBJ1-5; tentatively, D is TRBD1 (5 bases). Germline V gives CDR1 LNHDA, CDR2 SQIVND (reference sequence). V dropped 1 base and J dropped 2 bases, with 15 bases sitting between them. The CDR3 extends over 17 amino acids. This CDR3 is CASSIGGGSRGNQPQHF. In nucleotides, the CDR3 is TGTGCCAGTAGTATAGGGGGGGGGTCCCGAGGCAATCAGCCCCAGCATTTT.

The chain recombines TRBV5-1 with TRBJ1-3; D is unclear. V was pared by 1 base and J by 2 bases, with 10 bases between. The CDR3 has 15 residues. Germline CDR1 is SGHRS and CDR2 is YFSETQ. CDR3 in amino acids: CASSLSGNPGNTIYF. CDR3 bases: TGCGCCAGCAGCTTGTCCGGGAACCCTGGAAACACCATATATTTT.

The rearrangement links TRBV2 to TRBJ2-2; no firm D call. The V end lost 1 base, the J end lost 4 bases, and 10 bases lay between the germline ends. CDR3 length: 15 amino acids. The germline V gene has CDR1 SNHLY and CDR2 FYNNEI. The CDR3 reads CASSEDVTGTGELFF. CDR3 coding DNA: TGTGCCAGCAGTGAAGATGTCACGGGCACCGGGGAGCTGTTTTTT.

The J gene is TRBJ2-2, the V gene TRBV5-1, with D perhaps matching TRBD1 (5 bases). Germline CDR1 reads SGHRS; CDR2 reads YFSETQ. The CDR3 covers 15 residues. Deletions cut 6 bases from V and 4 bases from J, with 16 bases between. DNA for the CDR3: TGCGCCAGCACCCTTGGGGCAGATGTCACCGGGGAGCTGTTTTTT. This gives the protein CASTLGADVTGELFF.

The chain employs TRBV11-2 and TRBJ2-1, with TRBD2 matching 8 bases. Trimming took 5 bases from V and 5 from J; bases not matched to a gene: 5. Germline CDR1 and CDR2: SGHAT and FQNNGV. The CDR3 extends over 14 amino acids. The CDR3 DNA is TGTGCCAGCAGCGCGGGAGGTGGGAACAATGAGCAGTTCTTC. As protein: CASSAGGGNNEQFF. Based on the CDR3 plus reference TRBV11-2 and TRBJ2-1, the full variable domain is EAGVAQSPRYKIIEKRQSVAFWCNPISGHATLYWYQQILGQGPKLLIQFQNNGVVDDSQLPKDRFSAERLKGVDSTLKIQPAKLEDSAVYLCASSAGGGNNEQFFGPGTRLTVL.